This entry lists 14 T cell receptor beta chains sequenced from one sample in a study of blood T cell repertoires in COVID-19. TCRdb's table, derived via immunoSEQ multiplex PCR, lists solely in-frame clones and lacks some. The sample includes a few hundred thousand clones, approximately 90% of them seen just once. The sequencing sample was made of PBMCs or T cells enriched from blood (not recorded which). These receptors all come from a woman in her twenties or thirties who had recovered from COVID-19.

This chain links TRBV5-4 with TRBJ2-1; D remains unclear. The ends were cut back, 0 bases at V and 1 base at J, with 11 bases in the middle. The germline CDR1 and CDR2 sequences are SGHNT and YYREEE (reference sequence). This CDR3 spans 16 amino acids. The CDR3 DNA sequence: TGTGCCAGCAGCTTGGCCGCGACTGTTTCCTACAATGAGCAGTTCTTC. Protein sequence: CASSLAATVSYNEQFF.

This clone has just one count. The rearrangement links TRBV5-4 to TRBJ1-2; D is perhaps TRBD1 (6 bases). Trimming took off 0 bases at V and 5 bases at J, with 14 bases between the two ends. CDR3 length equals 15 residues. From germline, CDR1 is SGHNT and CDR2 YYREEE (reference sequence). The CDR3 DNA sequence: TGTGCCAGCAGCTTGGGAACAGGGCCAACTTATGGCTACACCTTC. Protein: CASSLGTGPTYGYTF.

The chain couples TRBV4-2 to TRBJ1-5; no firm D call. With 0 bases removed from V and 0 bases from J, the gap between germline ends came to 9 bases. Germline loops: CDR1 LGHNA, CDR2 YNFKEQ. The CDR3 length is 16 residues. The CDR3 spells CASSQEAGTSNQPQHF. CDR3 nucleotides: TGTGCCAGCAGCCAAGAGGCGGGCACTAGCAATCAGCCCCAGCATTTT.

V and J are TRBV5-6 and TRBJ1-1; unclear D gene. Germline V gives CDR1 SGHDT, CDR2 YYEEEE. The CDR3 runs 17 residues. Trimming took 5 bases from V and 5 from J, leaving 25 bases between them. The DNA for the CDR3 is TGTGCCAGCAGTCGCCGGGCCGGGAATCGACATTGGACTGAAGCTTTCTTT. Amino acids: CASSRRAGNRHWTEAFF.

The rearrangement uses TRBV6-5 and TRBJ1-2; D gene unclear. Germline CDR1 MNHEY, CDR2 SVGAGI. The CDR3 spans 15 residues. V lost 0 bases and J 4 bases, leaving 12 bases between the germline ends. The CDR3 loop is CASSYSSVPSYGYTF. CDR3 nucleotide sequence: TGTGCCAGCAGTTACTCTAGCGTTCCGTCCTATGGCTACACCTTC.

The V call is TRBV27, the J call TRBJ2-7; D may be TRBD2 (5 bases). There are 13 residues in the CDR3. Per the germline V gene, CDR1 is MNHEY and CDR2 is SMNVEV (reference sequence). The ends were cut back, 5 bases at V and 4 bases at J, with 12 bases in the middle. Here the CDR3 reads CASSSGRTYEQYF. The CDR3 DNA follows: TGTGCCAGCAGTAGCGGAAGAACGTACGAGCAGTACTTC.

The chain couples TRBV19 to TRBJ2-1; 13 nucleotides line up with TRBD2. Germline V gives CDR1 LNHDA, CDR2 SQIVND (reference sequence). V shed 5 bases and J 15 bases; nucleotides not matched to a gene: 7. The CDR3 is 13 amino acids. For the CDR3, the DNA is TGTGCCAGTAGTTTGACTAGCGGGAGGACAAGGTTCTTC. Protein product: CASSLTSGRTRFF.

J is TRBJ2-1 and V is TRBV7-3, with 8 bases that match TRBD1. This CDR3 has 18 amino acids. Unmatched junction bases numbered 17, after V lost 5 bases and J lost 5 bases. Germline V lookup: CDR1 SGHTA, CDR2 FQGTGA. The DNA of the CDR3 is TGTGCCAGCAGCGTTCAAACAGGGGGAGGACTGACAAACAATGAGCAGTTCTTC. Its translation: CASSVQTGGGLTNNEQFF.

The V call is TRBV5-6, the J call TRBJ1-1, with no clear D. The V gene lost 1 base and the J gene lost 6 bases, with 10 bases spanning the gap. The CDR3 totals 13 residues. The germline V gene has CDR1 SGHDT and CDR2 YYEEEE. CDR3 DNA: TGTGCCAGCAGCTTGCACGGCAGGCCTGAAGCTTTCTTT. It encodes CASSLHGRPEAFF.

This chain uses TRBV7-2 with TRBJ2-7, with D perhaps matching TRBD2 (6 bases). Per the germline V gene, CDR1 is SGHTA and CDR2 is FQGNSA. The V end lost 5 bases, the J end lost 4 bases, and 24 bases lay between the germline ends. The CDR3 extends over 17 amino acids. CDR3 nucleotides: TGTGCCAGCAGCCGTAGGGACCTCCGGGAGTTCGGGTACGAGCAGTACTTC. Protein sequence: CASSRRDLREFGYEQYF.

The J gene is TRBJ2-5, the V gene TRBV6-5; D may be TRBD2 (5 bases). The V end lost 7 bases, the J end lost 2 bases, and 11 bases lay between the germline ends. CDR1 is MNHEY, CDR2 SVGAGI, per germline. This CDR3 contains 13 residues. In DNA, the CDR3 is TGTGCCAGCACCAACCGAGGGCAAGAGACCCAGTACTTC. Amino acid sequence: CASTNRGQETQYF.

The chain employs TRBV7-9 and TRBJ2-1; 12 nucleotides align to TRBD1. This CDR3 has 16 amino acids. The germline V gene encodes CDR1 SEHNR and CDR2 FQNEAQ (reference sequence). With V trimmed by 4 bases and J by 6 bases, 7 bases remained unmatched. The CDR3 nucleotides read TGTGCCAGCAGCTCCTGGGGGGGACAGGGGGCCAATGAGCAGTTCTTC. Its translation is CASSSWGGQGANEQFF.

The gene calls are TRBV4-2 and TRBJ2-7; the D is unclear. Trimming stripped 0 bases from V and 7 bases from J, with 19 bases between. CDR1 is LGHNA, CDR2 YNFKEQ, per germline. The CDR3 runs to 16 residues. CDR3 sequence (DNA): TGTGCCAGCAGCCAAGATTCAACGGATAAGCCTAGAGAGCAGTACTTC. This gives the protein CASSQDSTDKPREQYF.

The chain uses TRBV5-1 and TRBJ2-2; 9 nucleotides align to TRBD1. This CDR3 region has 15 residues. Germline V gene sequence: CDR1 SGHRS, CDR2 YFSETQ. V gave up 0 bases and J gave up 7 bases; unmatched junction bases: 4. The CDR3 region is CASSLGRTGVGELFF. CDR3 nucleotide sequence: TGCGCCAGCAGCTTGGGCCGGACAGGGGTCGGGGAGCTGTTTTTT.